This record concerns one T cell receptor (beta chain) sequence. Its target is unknown. The data are from a study of OX40 agonist ivuxolimab in advanced cancers. Whole-study context: Intravenous ivuxolimab at 0.01 to 10 mg/kg was given to patients every 2 weeks. General study findings and limits: On average, CD8+ T cells had more expanded clones than CD4+.

Trimming shortened V by 6 bases and J by 2 bases, and 15 bases separated the two germline ends. The CDR3 covers 15 residues. Germline V gene data show CDR1 as MNHEY and CDR2 as SVGAGI. Repertoires were generated with immunoSEQ multiplex PCR, while TCRdb's copy carries only in-frame clones and drops some. The table lists approximately 82,000 clones, 70% to 90% of them singletons. The genes are TRBV6-5 and TRBJ2-3, with D tentatively TRBD1 or TRBD2 (5 bases each). This sequence originates from an adult with an advanced solid tumor such as melanoma, head and neck, liver or kidney cancer. Specimen: CD4+ or CD8+ T cells sorted from blood, collected in a trial of the OX40 agonist ivuxolimab. The CDR3 region has the DNA TGTGCCAGCAGCCTGGGACGCCTCCTCACAGATACGCAGTATTTT. It specifies CASSLGRLLTDTQYF.